A single sample gave rise to the 2 T cell receptor beta chains below, sequenced in a study of cytomegalovirus exposure and HLA in healthy donors. The PCR contained 60 Vbeta and 13 Jbeta primers. Sequenced by immunoSEQ multiplex PCR; TCRdb stores in-frame clones only, minus some. The sample includes some 200,000 clones, about 83% of them seen just once. Sequencing was done on a sample of PBMCs. These receptor sequences come from a middle-aged man in good health and CMV-seronegative.

This chain joins TRBV30 and TRBJ2-6, with unresolved D. This CDR3 has 15 amino acids. Germline V gives CDR1 GTSNPN, CDR2 SVGIG (reference sequence). Trimming removed 2 bases from V and 4 bases from J, with 12 bases in between. DNA for the CDR3: TGTGCCTGGAGTCCGCTGGCCTCCGGGGCCAACGTCCTGACTTTC. This translates into CAWSPLASGANVLTF. The full variable domain, in which reference TRBV30 and TRBJ2-6 provide the parts outside the CDR3, is SQTIHQWPATLVQPVGSPLSLECTVEGTSNPNLYWYRQAAGRGLQLLFYSVGIGQISSEVPQNLSASRPQDRQFILSSKKLLLSDSGFYLCAWSPLASGANVLTFGAGSRLTVL.

As to this clone: Other DNA variants within this sample encode the same CDR3. The gene calls are TRBV5-1 and TRBJ2-5, with D perhaps TRBD1 (5 bases). With 2 bases removed from V and 2 bases from J, the gap between germline ends came to 7 bases. The CDR3 spans 13 residues. Germline lookup yields CDR1 SGHRS and CDR2 YFSETQ. The CDR3 loop reads CASSFRGQETQYF. In DNA, the CDR3 is TGCGCCAGCAGCTTTAGGGGTCAAGAGACCCAGTACTTC.